Shown below are 6 T cell receptor beta chains from a single sample sequenced in a study of CD8+ T cells in alopecia areata. RNA extraction and reverse transcription yielded cDNA as sequencing template. Assay used: immunoSEQ multiplex PCR; TCRdb lists only in-frame clones, some missing. There are more than 90,000 clones in the sample; more than 30% occur only once, and approximately 3% lies in the top ten. The material sequenced was CD4+ T cells sorted from blood. The receptors stem from a human donor with alopecia areata.

The genes are TRBV7-2 and TRBJ2-5, with no clear D. CDR1 is SGHTA and CDR2 is FQGNSA in the germline V gene. The CDR3 contains 13 residues. V dropped 5 bases and J dropped 2 bases, with 9 bases sitting between them. The CDR3, as DNA: TGTGCCAGCAGCAGGAGTGCTCAAGAGACCCAGTACTTC. The encoded protein is CASSRSAQETQYF.

This clone was observed a single time. V and J are TRBV4-3 and TRBJ2-7, with D perhaps TRBD1 (6 bases). Germline-derived CDR1 and CDR2 are LGHNA and YSLEER. This CDR3 region has 19 residues. V was trimmed by 3 bases and J by 0 bases, leaving 24 bases between them. The CDR3 loop is CASSQSRDKTSASSYEQYF. CDR3 DNA: TGCGCCAGCAGCCAGTCCCGGGACAAAACCTCGGCGAGCTCCTACGAGCAGTACTTC.

This clone has a handful of counts. Here the CDR3 reads CASSWGTGELFF. The CDR3 DNA sequence: TGTGCCAGCAGCTGGGGGACCGGGGAGCTGTTTTTT. This chain joins TRBV28 and TRBJ2-2, with D tentatively TRBD1 or TRBD2 (5 bases each). Trimming took off 6 bases at V and 5 bases at J, with 7 bases between the two ends. Germline V gene lookup returns CDR1 MDHEN and CDR2 SYDVKM. There are 12 residues in the CDR3.

A few counts support this clone. V usage is TRBV5-6 and J usage is TRBJ2-7; perhaps TRBD1 as D (6 bases). The germline V and J ends were trimmed by 2 bases and 2 bases, with 11 bases remaining between them. Per the germline V gene, CDR1 is SGHDT and CDR2 is YYEEEE. This CDR3 spans 14 amino acids. CDR3 loop: CASSFRDTTYEQYF. CDR3 nucleotide sequence: TGTGCCAGCAGCTTCCGGGACACGACCTACGAGCAGTACTTC.

This clone was counted between two and nine times. The chain combines TRBV28 with TRBJ2-1; 14 nucleotides align to TRBD2. The CDR3 has 15 amino acids. J lost 8 bases, V lost 6 bases, and 6 bases had no gene match. Germline V gene lookup returns CDR1 MDHEN and CDR2 SYDVKM. The CDR3 sequence is CASRSPGLAGDEQFF. The CDR3 DNA is TGTGCCAGCAGAAGCCCGGGACTAGCGGGAGATGAGCAGTTCTTC.

This clone was seen only a few times. V gene TRBV15 combines with J gene TRBJ2-2; no clear D. Per the germline V gene, CDR1 is LNHNV and CDR2 is YYDKDF (reference sequence). Trimming cost V 5 bases and J 7 bases, with 8 bases left between them. The CDR3 sequence is 12 residues long. The CDR3 coding sequence is TGTGCCACCAGCCCCCCGGGCGGGGAGCTGTTTTTT. Its protein product is CATSPPGGELFF.